What follows are 18 T cell receptor beta chains derived from one specimen sequenced in a study of blood T cell repertoires in COVID-19. TCRdb keeps only in-frame clones here, not all; method: immunoSEQ multiplex PCR. The sample gives roughly 73,000 clones, around 75% of which show up once; under 25% is in the top ten. Source material: peripheral blood. The receptors were sampled from a man between 65 and 80 years old with acute or convalescent COVID-19.

The CDR3 bases are TGTGCCAGCAGTTACTCGGGGGGGCGGAACTATGGCTACACCTTC. Translation gives CASSYSGGRNYGYTF. The chain joins TRBV6-2 or TRBV6-3 to TRBJ1-2; weak D call: TRBD1 (6 bases). Germline CDR1 is MNHEY and CDR2 is SVGEGT. Trimming shortened V by 0 bases and J by 2 bases, and 10 bases separated the two germline ends. The CDR3 spans 15 residues.

The CDR3 coding sequence is TGTGCCAGCTCGGAGGACAGGGTTAATTCACCCCTCCACTTT. Amino acids: CASSEDRVNSPLHF. The V and J genes are TRBV18 and TRBJ1-6; the match to TRBD1 covers 8 bases. After removal of 6 bases from V and 6 bases from J, the junction contained 4 bases not matched to a gene. The CDR3 contains 14 residues. The germline gives CDR1 KGHSH, CDR2 LQKENI.

This chain joins TRBV2 and TRBJ1-1, with D hard to call. The CDR3 length is 16 residues. Per the germline V gene, CDR1 is SNHLY and CDR2 is FYNNEI. The V and J ends lost 6 bases and 1 base respectively, with 18 bases between them. The CDR3 bases are TGTGCCAGCAGCCCCTCTGGCAGGCGGGAGAACACTGAAGCTTTCTTT. Translated, it gives CASSPSGRRENTEAFF.

In the case of this clone: A read error may account for a junction end that differs from germline. The chain has TRBV7-7 and TRBJ2-1, with D possibly matching TRBD2 (7 bases). This CDR3 region has 16 residues. Germline V gene data show CDR1 as SSHAT and CDR2 as FNYEAQ (reference sequence). The CDR3 reads CASSLGRGDYSAEQFF. CDR3 DNA: TGTGCTAGCAGCTTAGGGAGGGGGGACTATTCCGCGGAGCAGTTCTTC. Full variable domain (remainder filled in from reference TRBV7-7 and TRBJ2-1): GAGVSQSPRYKVTKRGQDVTLRCDPISSHATLYWYQQALGQGPEFLTYFNYEAQPDKSGLPSDRFSAERPEGSISTLTIQRTEQRDSAMYRCASSLGRGDYSAEQFFGPGTRLTVL.

This clone was detected a few times. V gene TRBV9 combines with J gene TRBJ2-7; 8 bases are a match to TRBD1. The germline V gene has CDR1 SGDLS and CDR2 YYNGEE. The CDR3 loop spans 15 amino acids. The ends lost 1 base at V and 6 bases at J; junction bases unmatched: 9. CDR3 DNA sequence: TGTGCCAGCAGCGTAATAGGGACAGGCGGAGGCGAGCAGTACTTC. Its translation: CASSVIGTGGGEQYF. The complete variable domain, with remaining parts taken from reference TRBV9 and TRBJ2-7, reads DSGVTQTPKHLITATGQRVTLRCSPRSGDLSVYWYQQSLDQGLQFLIQYYNGEERAKGNILERFSAQQFPDLHSELNLSSLELGDSALYFCASSVIGTGGGEQYFGPGTRLTVT.

The CDR3 coding sequence is TGTGCCAGCTTCTCACAGGGGCCCGACAATGAGCAGTTCTTC. Its protein product is CASFSQGPDNEQFF. The chain uses TRBV5-4 and TRBJ2-1; 7 nucleotides agree with TRBD1. J was trimmed by 5 bases and V by 7 bases; bases with no gene match: 9. The germline V gene has CDR1 SGHNT and CDR2 YYREEE (reference sequence). The CDR3 sequence is 14 residues long.

This clone came up a few times. The V and J genes are TRBV6-5 and TRBJ1-2, with D possibly being TRBD1 (5 bases). Per germline, CDR1 MNHEY and CDR2 SVGAGI. The V end was cut by 5 bases, the J end by 4 bases, with 11 bases between. The CDR3 has 13 amino acids. The CDR3 region has the DNA TGTGCCAGCAGTCCACCTGACAGCTATGGCTACACCTTC. As protein: CASSPPDSYGYTF.

This chain connects TRBV12-3 or TRBV12-4 to TRBJ2-5; no clear D gene. Trimming removed 6 bases from V and 5 bases from J, with 13 bases in between. This CDR3 is built from 13 residues. The CDR3: CASSPWNGETQYF. Written as DNA, the CDR3 is TGTGCCAGCAGCCCATGGAACGGGGAGACCCAGTACTTC.

This sequence joins TRBV12-5 and TRBJ2-4; D is perhaps TRBD1 (6 bases). The CDR3 consists of 13 residues. V lost 5 bases and J 5 bases, leaving 10 bases between the germline ends. Germline V gives CDR1 LGHNT, CDR2 FRNRAP. The CDR3 nucleotides read TGTGCTAGTGGTCAAGCAGGGGAAAACATTCAGTACTTC. Protein: CASGQAGENIQYF. Full variable domain (rest looked up from reference TRBV12-5 and TRBJ2-4): DARVTQTPRHKVTEMGQEVTMRCQPILGHNTVFWYRQTMMQGLELLAYFRNRAPLDDSGMPKDRFSAEMPDATLATLKIQPSEPRDSAVYFCASGQAGENIQYFGAGTRLSVL.

The genes are TRBV24-1 and TRBJ1-4, with 8 bases lining up with TRBD1. The CDR3 spans 15 residues. Trimming took 2 bases from V and 4 from J; bases not matched to a gene: 2. Germline V gene lookup returns CDR1 KGHDR and CDR2 SFDVKD. For the CDR3, the DNA is TGTGCCACCAGTGATTCCGGGACAGGTAATGAAAAACTGTTTTTT. Translated: CATSDSGTGNEKLFF.

In DNA form, the CDR3 reads TGCAGCGCGGGACAGGGAAGAGGCACTGAAGCTTTCTTT. Its translation is CSAGQGRGTEAFF. This rearrangement joins TRBV29-1 to TRBJ1-1; 9 bases are a match to TRBD1. The germline V gene has CDR1 SQVTM and CDR2 ANQGSEA. Trimming took 7 bases from V and 4 from J; bases not matched to a gene: 7. The CDR3 has 13 residues.

The V and J genes are TRBV11-2 and TRBJ1-4; TRBD1 matches at 7 bases. V gave up 5 bases and J gave up 8 bases; unmatched junction bases: 8. CDR1 SGHAT and CDR2 FQNNGV come from the germline V gene. The CDR3 is 14 residues long. The CDR3 DNA follows: TGTGCCAGCAGCCCGGGACAGTTTGAGGAAAAACTGTTTTTT. Amino acid sequence: CASSPGQFEEKLFF.

The chain uses TRBV19 and TRBJ1-5, with D perhaps matching TRBD1 (6 bases). Trimming took 6 bases from V and 0 from J, leaving 12 bases between them. The CDR3 extends over 15 amino acids. The germline CDR1 and CDR2 sequences are LNHDA and SQIVND (reference sequence). The CDR3 coding sequence is TGTGCCAGTAGGCCAGGACAGAATAGCAATCAGCCCCAGCATTTT. This codes for CASRPGQNSNQPQHF.

Relative to its sample, this clone is medium-sized. The chain uses TRBV24-1 and TRBJ2-1, with 7 bases that match TRBD1. CDR3 length: 15 amino acids. Per germline, CDR1 KGHDR and CDR2 SFDVKD. Germline trimming cut 3 bases from V and 3 bases from J; bases unmatched to any gene: 4. CDR3 protein: CATSDRGQDYNEQFF. The CDR3 DNA is TGTGCCACCAGTGATAGGGGGCAGGACTACAATGAGCAGTTCTTC.

The J gene is TRBJ1-1, the V gene TRBV10-3, with D tentatively TRBD1 (6 bases). V lost 3 bases, J lost 4 bases, and 15 bases lay in between. CDR3 length: 15 residues. Germline-derived CDR1 and CDR2 are ENHRY and SYGVKD. This CDR3 reads CAISDQGKKGTEAFF. DNA for the CDR3: TGTGCCATCAGTGATCAGGGGAAGAAAGGCACTGAAGCTTTCTTT.

CDR3 nucleotide sequence: TGTGCTAGTGGTTTGCCGGGACAGGGGAATGAGCAGTTCTTC. Translating it yields CASGLPGQGNEQFF. V is TRBV12-5 and J is TRBJ2-1, with 10 positions matching TRBD1. The CDR3 extends over 14 amino acids. V trimming: 2 bases; J trimming: 7 bases; junction bases outside the gene matches: 2. Germline CDR1 reads LGHNT; CDR2 reads FRNRAP.

This chain uses TRBV28 with TRBJ2-5; 9 bases agree with TRBD1. The trim removed 3 bases at V and 3 bases at J, leaving 14 bases unmatched. This CDR3 is 18 amino acids long. The V gene's germline CDR1 is MDHEN and CDR2 SYDVKM. CDR3 DNA: TGTGCCAGCAGTTTTACCTCGTTTCCGGGACAGGGAAAAGAGACCCAGTACTTC. Translated: CASSFTSFPGQGKETQYF.

This clone was seen a few times. The chain links TRBV29-1 to TRBJ2-3; TRBD1 matches at 8 bases. Germline V gene data show CDR1 as SQVTM and CDR2 as ANQGSEA. This CDR3 is built from 16 residues. V lost 5 bases, J lost 0 bases, and 10 bases stayed unmatched. CDR3 sequence: CSVRQGAFISTDTQYF. CDR3 coding DNA: TGCAGCGTTCGGCAGGGGGCCTTTATTAGCACAGATACGCAGTATTTT.